What follows are 4 T cell receptor beta chains derived from one specimen sequenced in a study of blood T cell repertoires in COVID-19. Profiling relied on immunoSEQ multiplex PCR, and the TCRdb table lists in-frame clones only, not all of them. The sample holds a few hundred thousand clones; around three quarters are singletons and the top ten take 3.3%. Material for sequencing was peripheral blood. The receptors here all came from a woman aged 80 or over with acute or convalescent COVID-19.

The genes are TRBV5-4 and TRBJ2-1; 8 bases map to TRBD2. CDR3 length: 15 amino acids. The germline gives CDR1 SGHNT, CDR2 YYREEE (reference sequence). V shed 9 bases, J shed 4 bases, and the junction held 12 bases outside the gene matches. This CDR3 reads CATHRSSGRYNEQFF. The CDR3 nucleotides read TGTGCCACCCACCGTTCTAGCGGGCGTTACAATGAGCAGTTCTTC.

CDR3 residues: CASSVGGTTEAFF. DNA for the CDR3: TGTGCCAGCAGTGTGGGGGGAACCACTGAAGCTTTCTTT. The chain links TRBV2 to TRBJ1-1, with D maybe TRBD1 (5 bases). V lost 4 bases to trimming and J lost 4 bases, with 10 bases between them. The CDR3 has 13 residues. Germline V gives CDR1 SNHLY, CDR2 FYNNEI.

V is TRBV19 and J is TRBJ1-4; D might be TRBD1 (5 bases). Germline V CDR1 and CDR2: LNHDA, SQIVND (reference sequence). The CDR3 runs 15 residues. V was trimmed by 5 bases and J by 4 bases, leaving 14 bases between them. CDR3 sequence reads: CASSPTQGRNEKLFF. The CDR3 DNA reads as TGTGCCAGTAGTCCCACTCAGGGCCGTAATGAAAAACTGTTTTTT.

The chain joins TRBV19 to TRBJ2-3, with TRBD2 matching over 13 bases. The trim removed 3 bases at V and 8 bases at J, leaving 8 bases unmatched. The CDR3 consists of 16 residues. Germline V gene data show CDR1 as LNHDA and CDR2 as SQIVND (reference sequence). CDR3 protein: CASSIRTSGRSVTQYF. The CDR3 bases are TGTGCCAGTAGTATCAGGACTAGCGGGAGATCGGTTACGCAGTATTTT.